This T cell receptor beta chain emerged from a study of blood T cell repertoires in COVID-19. Study background: T cells, B-cell-depleted T cells, or PBMCs provided the cDNA or gDNA that served as material.

The CDR3 runs 15 residues. V gave up 5 bases and J gave up 4 bases; unmatched junction bases: 7. Germline CDR1 and CDR2: MNHEY and SMNVEV (reference sequence). Original methodology: For nucleated cells, counts were estimated from reference gene primer amplification. TCRdb keeps only in-frame clones here, not all; method: immunoSEQ multiplex PCR. V and J calls plus clone size are reproduced from that table; the DNA served to infer D and trimming. Here the sample spans over 120,000 clones, approximately 80% being singletons. This sequence was found in a human donor in a cohort sampled during active COVID-19. The chain joins TRBV27 to TRBJ2-3, with 9 bases matching TRBD2. The sample comprised peripheral blood. Written as DNA, the CDR3 is TGTGCCAGCAGTCCGGGGACTAGCTTGCCAGATACGCAGTATTTT. It yields the protein CASSPGTSLPDTQYF.